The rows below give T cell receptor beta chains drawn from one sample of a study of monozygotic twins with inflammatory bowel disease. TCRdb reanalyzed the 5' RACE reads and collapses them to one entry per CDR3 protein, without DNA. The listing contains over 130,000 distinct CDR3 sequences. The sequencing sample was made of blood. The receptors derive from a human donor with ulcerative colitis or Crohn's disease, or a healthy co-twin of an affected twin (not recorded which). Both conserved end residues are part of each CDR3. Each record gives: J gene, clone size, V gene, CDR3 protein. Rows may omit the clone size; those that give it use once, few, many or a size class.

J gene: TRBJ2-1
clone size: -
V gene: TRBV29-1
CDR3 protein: CSDRADYNEQFF

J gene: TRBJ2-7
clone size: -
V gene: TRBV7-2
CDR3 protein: CASSWGQGELFYEQYF

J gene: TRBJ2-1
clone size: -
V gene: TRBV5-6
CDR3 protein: CASSFLDRGYEQFF

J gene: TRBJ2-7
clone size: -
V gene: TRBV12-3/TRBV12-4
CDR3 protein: CASSADIGRGYEQYF

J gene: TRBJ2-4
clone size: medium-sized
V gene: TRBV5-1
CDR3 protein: CASSPLQGSAIQYF

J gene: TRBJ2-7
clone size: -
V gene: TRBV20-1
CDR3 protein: CSARSGPSSYEQYF

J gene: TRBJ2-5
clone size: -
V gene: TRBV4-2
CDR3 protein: CASSPSGDRQETQYF

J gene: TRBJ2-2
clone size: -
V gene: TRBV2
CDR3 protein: CASLRVGQGRAGELFF

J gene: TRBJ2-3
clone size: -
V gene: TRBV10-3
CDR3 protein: CAITPGAITDTQYF

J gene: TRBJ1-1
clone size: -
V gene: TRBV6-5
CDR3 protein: CASSYVAGSNAEAFF

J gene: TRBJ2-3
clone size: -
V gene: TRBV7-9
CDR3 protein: CASSHTDTQYF

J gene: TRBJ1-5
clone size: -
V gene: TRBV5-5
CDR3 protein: CASSKQGVNQPQHF

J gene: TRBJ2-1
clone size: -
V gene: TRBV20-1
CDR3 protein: CSSSDRQSSYNEQFF

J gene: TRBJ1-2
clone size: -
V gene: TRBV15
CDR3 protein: CATSRDVGQGYGYTF

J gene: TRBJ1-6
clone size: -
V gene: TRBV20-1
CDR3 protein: CSASRDDNSPLHF

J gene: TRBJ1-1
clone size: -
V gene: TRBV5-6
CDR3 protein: CASSRTTGNTEAFF

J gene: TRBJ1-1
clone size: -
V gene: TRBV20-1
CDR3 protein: CSGRRENTEAFF

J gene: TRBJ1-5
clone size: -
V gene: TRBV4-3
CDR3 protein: CASSQDRFSVNQPQHF

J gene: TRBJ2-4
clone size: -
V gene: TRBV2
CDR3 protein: CASSLQGLAGGTKNIQYF

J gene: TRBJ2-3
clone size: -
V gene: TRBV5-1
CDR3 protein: CASSLETPDTQYF

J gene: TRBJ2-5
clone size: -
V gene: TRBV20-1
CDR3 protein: CSARDEAGGFQETQYF

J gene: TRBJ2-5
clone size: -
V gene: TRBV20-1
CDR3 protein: CSASLTGFGETQYF

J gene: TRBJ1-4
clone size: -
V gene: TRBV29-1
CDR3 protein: CSVAKSPNEKLFF

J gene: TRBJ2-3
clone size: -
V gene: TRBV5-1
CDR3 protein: CASNPIGQAVTDTQYF

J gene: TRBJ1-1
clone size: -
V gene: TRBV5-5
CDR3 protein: CASTKEWGNTEAFF

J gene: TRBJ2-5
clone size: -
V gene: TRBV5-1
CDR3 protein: CASSVDRVQETQYF

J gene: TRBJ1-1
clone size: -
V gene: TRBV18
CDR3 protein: CASSHGGSTEAFF

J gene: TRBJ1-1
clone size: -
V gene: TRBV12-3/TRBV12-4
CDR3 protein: CASRAGTGARDTEAFF